These T cell receptor beta chains were read from a single sample in a study of blood T cell repertoires in COVID-19. Profiled with immunoSEQ multiplex PCR; TCRdb holds only in-frame clones, not every one. The data contain about 160,000 clones, roughly 82% of them singletons. The sequencing sample was made of peripheral blood. All receptors come from a human donor with acute or convalescent COVID-19. The donor label of this sample is uncertain. Both conserved end residues are part of each CDR3. The order of the fields is J gene, clone size, D gene, V gene, CDR3 DNA, CDR3 protein. The D gene is left open where the match is weak. For some rows the clone size is stated as once, few or many, or as a class when expanded; others skip it.

j_call: TRBJ2-7; clone_size: -; d_call: -; v_call: TRBV27; cdr3_nt: TGTGCCAGCAGTTTAGCCAGTACCTACGAGCAGTACTTC; cdr3_aa: CASSLASTYEQYF
j_call: TRBJ2-5; clone_size: few; d_call: TRBD2; v_call: TRBV2; cdr3_nt: TGTGCCAGCAGACTGTGGGGCGGGGGGGACCCTACGGAGACCCAGTACTTC; cdr3_aa: CASRLWGGGDPTETQYF
j_call: TRBJ2-7; clone_size: -; d_call: TRBD2; v_call: TRBV7-9; cdr3_nt: TGTGCCAGCAGCCCCCGGGGGGGGTTTTACGAGCAGTACTTC; cdr3_aa: CASSPRGGFYEQYF
j_call: TRBJ1-2; clone_size: -; d_call: TRBD1; v_call: TRBV5-4; cdr3_nt: TGTGCCAGCAGCTTGGCCGGGACAGGGGGTAAGAATGGCTACACCTTC; cdr3_aa: CASSLAGTGGKNGYTF
j_call: TRBJ1-5; clone_size: -; d_call: -; v_call: TRBV7-2; cdr3_nt: TGTGCCAGCAGCTTGACGGGGAATCAGCCCCAGCATTTT; cdr3_aa: CASSLTGNQPQHF
j_call: TRBJ1-4; clone_size: -; d_call: -; v_call: TRBV6-5; cdr3_nt: TGTGCCAGCAGTACGCCCGGGGAGAAGGATGAAAAACTGTTTTTT; cdr3_aa: CASSTPGEKDEKLFF
j_call: TRBJ1-5; clone_size: once; d_call: TRBD1; v_call: TRBV7-2; cdr3_nt: TGTGCCAGCAGCTTAGCGGGACAGGGATATCAGCCCCAGCATTTT; cdr3_aa: CASSLAGQGYQPQHF
j_call: TRBJ2-1; clone_size: -; d_call: -; v_call: TRBV2; cdr3_nt: TGTGCCAGCAGTGAAGGTTGGAACCGGGATGAGCAGTTCTTC; cdr3_aa: CASSEGWNRDEQFF
j_call: TRBJ2-4; clone_size: once; d_call: TRBD2; v_call: TRBV4-1; cdr3_nt: TGCGCCAGCAGCCAAGAATTGGGACTAGCGGGGGGGAAAGGTGCCAAAAACATTCAGTACTTC; cdr3_aa: CASSQELGLAGGKGAKNIQYF
j_call: TRBJ1-4; clone_size: -; d_call: -; v_call: TRBV6-5; cdr3_nt: TGTGCCAGCAGTTTCTCCGCTACTAAGGCGGGGGAAAAACTGTTTTTT; cdr3_aa: CASSFSATKAGEKLFF
j_call: TRBJ2-3; clone_size: -; d_call: -; v_call: TRBV11-3; cdr3_nt: TGTGCCAGCAGCTTAGAGGGGGCAAGTGAAGATACGCAGTATTTT; cdr3_aa: CASSLEGASEDTQYF
j_call: TRBJ2-1; clone_size: -; d_call: -; v_call: TRBV4-3; cdr3_nt: TGCGCCAGCAGCCAAGATAGGCGGGGACCGAGAGTGGAGTTCTTC; cdr3_aa: CASSQDRRGPRVEFF
j_call: TRBJ1-5; clone_size: -; d_call: -; v_call: TRBV5-1; cdr3_nt: TGCGCCAGCAGCTTGGATGGGGGGGAGTATCAGCCCCAGCATTTT; cdr3_aa: CASSLDGGEYQPQHF
j_call: TRBJ1-1; clone_size: -; d_call: -; v_call: TRBV30; cdr3_nt: TGTGCCTGGAAGCTGGGGGCTAGGGCTGAAGCTTTCTTT; cdr3_aa: CAWKLGARAEAFF
j_call: TRBJ1-5; clone_size: -; d_call: TRBD1; v_call: TRBV5-8; cdr3_nt: TGTGCCAGCAGCTTGGGCAGGGGGACGGTTCAGCCCCAGCATTTT; cdr3_aa: CASSLGRGTVQPQHF